Shown below are 22 T cell receptor beta chains from a single sample sequenced in a study of Graves' ophthalmopathy and Graves' hyperthyroidism (dated by TCRdb to 2017 to 2018). Sequencing was carried out with an Illumina HiSeq 2000. For repertoire sequencing, the TCR beta CDR3 regions were amplified from RNA transcripts. The first round was an RT-PCR using HTBI primers with the Qiagen OneStep RT-PCR kit, and this first round was followed by a second-round multiplex PCR, then size selection and purification. TCRdb passed the public sequencing reads through fastp at Q25 and MiXCR, retaining productive beta sequences. CDR3 protein sequences are deduplicated, and each keeps its most common genes and DNA. The sample has under 250,000 distinct CDR3 sequences on record, 20% to 25% of them singletons. Approximately 39% of the sample is in the top ten clones. Material for sequencing was peripheral blood. These receptors came from a woman aged 50 to 60 with Graves' ophthalmopathy. Donor details come from another sample of the same person, matched by shared clones.

This clonotype was counted many times. CDR3 DNA sequence: TGTGCCAGCACCCCAAGGGGCAGCCAAGAGACCCAGTACTTC. Amino acid sequence: CASTPRGSQETQYF. The chain links TRBV12-3 or TRBV12-4 to TRBJ2-5; TRBD1 might be the D (5 bases). The CDR3 totals 14 residues. Trimming left V 7 bases short and J 1 base short, with 13 bases between.

This clonotype has ten or more counts. CDR3 nucleotide sequence: TGTGCCAGCAGCTTAGAGTACTTGTCCGGCTACACCTTC. Its translation: CASSLEYLSGYTF. This chain joins TRBV7-2 and TRBJ1-2, with D unclear. CDR3 size: 13 residues. Trimming left V 1 base short and J 8 bases short, with 11 bases between. Germline V CDR1 and CDR2: SGHTA, FQGNSA.

This clonotype showed up many times. The V call is TRBV6-1, the J call TRBJ2-7; D is perhaps TRBD1 (5 bases). Germline-derived CDR1 and CDR2 are MNHNS and SASEGT. This CDR3 is 16 amino acids long. V lost 5 bases and J lost 5, with 22 bases in between. CDR3 bases: TGTGCCAGCAGTAGCCAACCATGGGTGGGGCTCCACGAGCAGTACTTC. Its protein product is CASSSQPWVGLHEQYF.

This clonotype was seen repeatedly, ten times or more. The rearrangement joins TRBV6-1 to TRBJ1-5; maybe TRBD1 (6 bases). CDR1 MNHNS and CDR2 SASEGT come from the germline V gene. Trimming removed 1 base from V and 8 bases from J, with 18 bases in between. The CDR3 length is 16 residues. CDR3 in amino acids: CASSEGIGTLGEPQHF. The CDR3 coding sequence is TGTGCCAGCAGTGAAGGAATTGGGACACTGGGTGAGCCCCAGCATTTT.

The V gene is TRBV14, the J gene TRBJ2-7; perhaps TRBD2 as D (6 bases). V gave up 5 bases and J gave up 5 bases, with 16 bases separating them. CDR1 SGHDN and CDR2 FVKESK come from the germline V gene. This CDR3 is 14 amino acids long. The CDR3 here is CASSYRTKMDEQYF. CDR3 DNA: TGTGCCAGCAGCTACAGGACTAAAATGGACGAGCAGTACTTC.

This clonotype appeared many times. The chain is built from TRBV18 and TRBJ1-1; tentative D call: TRBD1 (5 bases). The V gene's germline CDR1 is KGHSH and CDR2 LQKENI. Trimming left V 1 base short and J 6 bases short, with 9 bases between. This CDR3 contains 13 residues. The CDR3, as DNA: TGTGCCAGCTCACCACGGGACCGCGCTGAAGCTTTCTTT. Its translation: CASSPRDRAEAFF.

This clonotype was seen more than once but under ten times. The V gene is TRBV11-2, the J gene TRBJ2-2; 7 bases line up with TRBD1. This CDR3 is built from 17 residues. Losses at the gene ends were 6 bases for V and 2 bases for J; bases not matched to a gene: 12. In germline, CDR1 is SGHAT, CDR2 FQNNGV. CDR3 in DNA: TGTGCCAGCAGATCCCTTGTGAGGGGGCTAAACACCGGGGAGCTGTTTTTT. Translated, it gives CASRSLVRGLNTGELFF.

This clonotype has a count of ten or more. V gene TRBV5-1 combines with J gene TRBJ1-2, with D perhaps TRBD1 (5 bases). There are 14 residues in the CDR3. Trimming removed 3 bases from V and 8 bases from J, with 17 bases in between. Germline V gives CDR1 SGHRS, CDR2 YFSETQ. The CDR3 here is CASSSGTHNSGYTF. CDR3 DNA: TGCGCCAGCAGCTCCGGGACCCACAATAGCGGCTACACCTTC.

In its sample, this clonotype was seen many times. The chain links TRBV11-2 to TRBJ2-2; tentatively, D is TRBD1 or TRBD2 (6 bases each). V was pared by 3 bases and J by 5 bases, with 13 bases between. The CDR3 covers 15 residues. The germline V gene encodes CDR1 SGHAT and CDR2 FQNNGV. CDR3 sequence: CASSFRGGGTGELFF. The CDR3 DNA sequence: TGTGCCAGCAGCTTTAGAGGGGGAGGAACCGGGGAGCTGTTTTTT. Full variable domain (missing parts from reference TRBV11-2 and TRBJ2-2): EAGVAQSPRYKIIEKRQSVAFWCNPISGHATLYWYQQILGQGPKLLIQFQNNGVVDDSQLPKDRFSAERLKGVDSTLKIQPAKLEDSAVYLCASSFRGGGTGELFFGEGSRLTVL.

A few counts support this clonotype. The genes are TRBV19 and TRBJ2-7; 11 nucleotides match TRBD2. From germline, CDR1 is LNHDA and CDR2 SQIVND (reference sequence). J was trimmed by 7 bases and V by 5 bases; bases with no gene match: 10. The CDR3 is 15 residues long. CDR3 loop: CASSSSSGRPVEQYF. The DNA for the CDR3 is TGTGCCAGTAGTTCTTCTAGCGGGAGGCCCGTTGAGCAGTACTTC.

This clonotype was counted ten times or more. The chain is built from TRBV5-1 and TRBJ2-7; D is possibly TRBD2 (5 bases). The V end lost 0 bases, the J end lost 7 bases, and 14 bases lay between the germline ends. The CDR3 is made up of 14 amino acids. Germline values: CDR1 SGHRS, CDR2 YFSETQ. CDR3 DNA: TGCGCCAGCAGCTTGGGGTCAGGACTGGCTGAGCAGTACTTC. It codes for CASSLGSGLAEQYF.

Worth noting for this clonotype: This may arise from a read error, as a much more abundant clone is one base away. The chain couples TRBV27 to TRBJ2-7; the D call may be TRBD1 or TRBD2 (5 bases each). Germline CDR1 and CDR2: MNHEY and SMNVEV (reference sequence). V was pared by 3 bases and J by 5 bases, with 8 bases between. The CDR3 sequence is 12 residues long. The CDR3 spells CASSLSGHEQYF. In DNA form, the CDR3 reads TGTGCCAGCAGTTTGTCGGGGCACGAGCAGTACTTC.

This clonotype was counted at least ten times. This chain uses TRBV5-1 with TRBJ1-1; D is perhaps TRBD1 (5 bases). The germline V gene encodes CDR1 SGHRS and CDR2 YFSETQ. The V end was cut by 2 bases, the J end by 0 bases, with 17 bases between. The CDR3 runs to 17 residues. The CDR3 bases are TGCGCCAGCAGCTTATTGGGGGTCCCTAGTCTGAACACTGAAGCTTTCTTT. It translates to CASSLLGVPSLNTEAFF.

The chain joins TRBV12-3 or TRBV12-4 to TRBJ2-7; either TRBD1 or TRBD2 may fit D (5 bases each). CDR3 size: 15 residues. Trimming took off 1 base at V and 2 bases at J, with 12 bases between the two ends. DNA of the CDR3: TGTGCCAGCAGTTTAGGCAATGGGGGTACCTACGAGCAGTACTTC. Protein product: CASSLGNGGTYEQYF.

Many counts were recorded for this clonotype. The chain has TRBV6-2 or TRBV6-3 and TRBJ2-5; D gene uncertain. The V gene's germline CDR1 is MNHEY and CDR2 SVGEGT. The CDR3 totals 13 residues. Deletions cut 6 bases from V and 5 bases from J, with 13 bases between. CDR3 coding DNA: TGTGCCAGCAGGGCCCTCAGGTACGAGACCCAGTACTTC. This codes for CASRALRYETQYF.

This clonotype was seen repeatedly, ten times or more. The chain couples TRBV6-5 to TRBJ2-7; TRBD1 matches at 10 bases. The J segment lost 1 base and the V segment lost 7 bases, leaving 7 bases of the junction unmatched. CDR3 length: 15 residues. CDR1 and CDR2 from the germline V gene are MNHEY and SVGAGI. CDR3: CASITGQGESYEQYF. For the CDR3, the DNA is TGTGCCAGCATTACAGGACAGGGGGAATCCTACGAGCAGTACTTC.

Many counts were recorded for this clonotype. CDR3 in DNA: TGTGCCAGCAGCGTTCCTCCCGGGACCTCTGAAGCTTTCTTT. As protein: CASSVPPGTSEAFF. This sequence joins TRBV7-2 and TRBJ1-1; maybe TRBD1 (5 bases). V lost 5 bases and J lost 6, with 16 bases in between. This CDR3 has 14 residues. Germline V gene data show CDR1 as SGHTA and CDR2 as FQGNSA.

This clonotype was counted many times. V is TRBV12-3 or TRBV12-4 and J is TRBJ2-1; 15 nucleotides match TRBD2. V lost 5 bases, J lost 3 bases, and 11 bases stayed unmatched. The CDR3 sequence is 19 residues long. CDR3 DNA: TGTGCCAGCAGTCTAACCGGGACTAGCGGGAGGCCAAGCTACAATGAGCAGTTCTTC. Translating gives CASSLTGTSGRPSYNEQFF.

This chain uses TRBV28 with TRBJ1-6, with 7 bases identical to TRBD1. In germline, CDR1 is MDHEN, CDR2 SYDVKM. V shed 5 bases and J 9 bases; nucleotides not matched to a gene: 10. The CDR3 extends over 15 amino acids. DNA for the CDR3: TGTGCCAGCAGTCCCCGACAGGGTTGGGGTTCACCCCTCCACTTT. Its translation is CASSPRQGWGSPLHF. Complete variable domain (other parts from reference TRBV28 and TRBJ1-6): DVKVTQSSRYLVKRTGEKVFLECVQDMDHENMFWYRQDPGLGLRLIYFSYDVKMKEKGDIPEGYSVSREKKERFSLILESASTNQTSMYLCASSPRQGWGSPLHFGNGTRLTVT.

Many counts were recorded for this clonotype. V and J are TRBV7-6 and TRBJ2-5; TRBD2 matches at 9 bases. V dropped 2 bases and J dropped 0; count of bases not matched to a gene: 4. Germline V gene lookup returns CDR1 SGHVS and CDR2 FNYEAQ. The CDR3 extends over 16 amino acids. CDR3 nucleotide sequence: TGTGCCAGCAGCTTACCTCTAGCGGGAAACCAAGAGACCCAGTACTTC. Translating it yields CASSLPLAGNQETQYF.

The V and J genes are TRBV5-1 and TRBJ1-2; D gene unclear. V was clipped by 5 bases and J by 7 bases, with 12 bases between them. Germline lookup yields CDR1 SGHRS and CDR2 YFSETQ. The CDR3 is 12 amino acids. CDR3 nucleotide sequence: TGCGCCAGCAGAGGGATTCTCCCTGGCTACACCTTC. Translating it yields CASRGILPGYTF.

This clonotype has just a few counts. The V call is TRBV11-2, the J call TRBJ2-2; perhaps TRBD1 as D (6 bases). Germline assignment: CDR1 SGHAT and CDR2 FQNNGV. The germline V and J ends were trimmed by 5 bases and 5 bases, with 9 bases remaining between them. This CDR3 spans 13 amino acids. CDR3 DNA sequence: TGTGCCAGCAGCCGAACAGGGACCGGGGAGCTGTTTTTT. It encodes CASSRTGTGELFF.